Listed below are T cell receptor beta chains from one sample, sequenced in a study of cytomegalovirus exposure and HLA in healthy donors. Data came from immunoSEQ multiplex PCR; TCRdb stores just in-frame clones and leaves some out. In the table there are about 160,000 clones, less than 90% of which are singletons. The sequenced material came from PBMCs. The receptors derive from a man aged 25-45 years in good health and CMV-seropositive. Both conserved end residues are part of each CDR3. A D gene is named only where the DNA matches it firmly.

d_call: TRBD1
v_call: TRBV5-4
j_call: TRBJ2-1
cdr3_nt: TGTGCCAGCAGATTCCCGGGACAGGCAACGAATGAGCAGTTCTTC
cdr3_aa: CASRFPGQATNEQFF

d_call: NA
v_call: TRBV15
j_call: TRBJ2-4
cdr3_nt: TGTGCCACCAGCAGAGATGGGGGCCAAAACATTCAGTACTTC
cdr3_aa: CATSRDGGQNIQYF

d_call: NA
v_call: TRBV18
j_call: TRBJ2-5
cdr3_nt: TGTGCCAGCTCACCATCAGGAGAGACCCAGTACTTC
cdr3_aa: CASSPSGETQYF

d_call: TRBD1
v_call: TRBV25-1
j_call: TRBJ2-5
cdr3_nt: TGTGCCAGCAGAAGGACAGGGGGTACGGAGACCCAGTACTTC
cdr3_aa: CASRRTGGTETQYF

d_call: TRBD2
v_call: TRBV6-4
j_call: TRBJ2-2
cdr3_nt: TGTGCCAGCAGTGACTCGTTTCTGGGACTAGCGACCGGGGAGCTGTTTTTT
cdr3_aa: CASSDSFLGLATGELFF

d_call: TRBD1
v_call: TRBV7-2
j_call: TRBJ2-7
cdr3_nt: TGTGCCAGCAGCTTACCGACAGGGGATGACCGTCGGGAGCAGTACTTC
cdr3_aa: CASSLPTGDDRREQYF

d_call: NA
v_call: TRBV4-3
j_call: TRBJ1-4
cdr3_nt: TGCGCCAGCAGCCAAGATCCGGGGACCCTTGGGCGGGAGGAAAAACTGTTTTTT
cdr3_aa: CASSQDPGTLGREEKLFF

d_call: NA
v_call: TRBV29-1
j_call: TRBJ1-3
cdr3_nt: TGCAGCGTTGGGGGGGGTATTGGAAACACCATATATTTT
cdr3_aa: CSVGGGIGNTIYF

d_call: TRBD1
v_call: TRBV6-1
j_call: TRBJ2-7
cdr3_nt: TGTGCCAGCAGTGACTTCGGGGGACAGGGTGGTTACGAGCAGTACTTC
cdr3_aa: CASSDFGGQGGYEQYF

d_call: NA
v_call: TRBV19
j_call: TRBJ2-2
cdr3_nt: TGTGCCAGCCGGACACAGGGCTACACCGGGGAGCTGTTTTTT
cdr3_aa: CASRTQGYTGELFF

d_call: NA
v_call: TRBV7-2
j_call: TRBJ2-2
cdr3_nt: TGTGCCAGCAGCTTAGGGCTAGGCGGTGGGGAGCTGTTTTTT
cdr3_aa: CASSLGLGGGELFF

d_call: NA
v_call: TRBV6-5
j_call: TRBJ1-2
cdr3_nt: TGTGCCAGCAGTGCCTGGACGGAGGCGGATGGCTACACCTTC
cdr3_aa: CASSAWTEADGYTF

d_call: NA
v_call: TRBV27
j_call: TRBJ1-2
cdr3_nt: TGTGCCAGCAGCCTGGACAGATTCTATGGCTACACCTTC
cdr3_aa: CASSLDRFYGYTF

d_call: NA
v_call: TRBV28
j_call: TRBJ2-7
cdr3_nt: TGTGCCAGCAGTTTCGAGCGGGTGCTGTACGAGCAGTACTTC
cdr3_aa: CASSFERVLYEQYF

d_call: NA
v_call: TRBV2
j_call: TRBJ1-2
cdr3_nt: TGTGCCAGCAGTAGGAGTATGAACTATGGCTACACCTTC
cdr3_aa: CASSRSMNYGYTF

d_call: NA
v_call: TRBV19
j_call: TRBJ1-5
cdr3_nt: TGTGCCAGTAGTCAGTACGCAGGGATCGGCAATCAGCCCCAGCATTTT
cdr3_aa: CASSQYAGIGNQPQHF

d_call: TRBD2
v_call: TRBV27
j_call: TRBJ2-5
cdr3_nt: TGTGCCAGCAGTTTACCCCTAGCGGGGCGGAAAGAGACCCAGTACTTC
cdr3_aa: CASSLPLAGRKETQYF

d_call: TRBD1
v_call: TRBV19
j_call: TRBJ1-5
cdr3_nt: TGTGCCAGTAGTATCGAAGGTGGCAGGGGGCAAGGACAGCCCCAGCATTTT
cdr3_aa: CASSIEGGRGQGQPQHF

d_call: NA
v_call: TRBV10-1
j_call: TRBJ2-1
cdr3_nt: TGCGCCAGCAGTGCGCTGGCACGGGGACTCAACAATGAGCAGTTCTTC
cdr3_aa: CASSALARGLNNEQFF

d_call: NA
v_call: TRBV28
j_call: TRBJ2-7
cdr3_nt: TGTGCCAGCATCTTGGAGGGGAGCCCCACCGAGCAGTACTTC
cdr3_aa: CASILEGSPTEQYF

d_call: TRBD1
v_call: TRBV19
j_call: TRBJ1-5
cdr3_nt: TGTGCCAGTAGTATGTACAGGGGATGGCAGCCCCAGCATTTT
cdr3_aa: CASSMYRGWQPQHF

d_call: NA
v_call: TRBV7-2
j_call: TRBJ2-7
cdr3_nt: TGTGCCAGCAGCTTAGTAACAGGATACTACGAGCAGTACTTC
cdr3_aa: CASSLVTGYYEQYF

d_call: NA
v_call: TRBV11-3
j_call: TRBJ1-6
cdr3_nt: TGTGCCAGCAGTTCAAACAGGGTTGGATCACCCCTCCACTTT
cdr3_aa: CASSSNRVGSPLHF

d_call: TRBD1
v_call: TRBV2
j_call: TRBJ1-1
cdr3_nt: TGTGCCAGCAGATACGACAGGGAAAAGAACACTGAAGCTTTCTTT
cdr3_aa: CASRYDREKNTEAFF

d_call: NA
v_call: TRBV7-9
j_call: TRBJ2-3
cdr3_nt: TGTGCCAGCAGCTTGAAGGGGGAGGGCATCAGCACAGATACGCAGTATTTT
cdr3_aa: CASSLKGEGISTDTQYF

d_call: NA
v_call: TRBV7-8
j_call: TRBJ2-5
cdr3_nt: TGTGCCAGCAGCTTATCGGGGGTCGCAGAGACCCAGTACTTC
cdr3_aa: CASSLSGVAETQYF

d_call: TRBD1
v_call: TRBV10-2
j_call: TRBJ1-5
cdr3_nt: TGCGCCAGCAGTGCAGCCCTACAGGGGACGCAGCCCCAGCATTTT
cdr3_aa: CASSAALQGTQPQHF

d_call: NA
v_call: TRBV11-2
j_call: TRBJ1-2
cdr3_nt: TGTGCCAGCAGCTTACCCCGGTACTATGGCTACACCTTC
cdr3_aa: CASSLPRYYGYTF

d_call: TRBD1
v_call: TRBV23-1
j_call: TRBJ2-5
cdr3_nt: TGCGCCAGCAGTCCCCGGACAGGGGAAGAGACCCAGTACTTC
cdr3_aa: CASSPRTGEETQYF

d_call: NA
v_call: TRBV7-2
j_call: TRBJ1-2
cdr3_nt: TGTGCCAGCAGCCTTGAAAAGTTCGGCTATGGCTACACCTTC
cdr3_aa: CASSLEKFGYGYTF

d_call: NA
v_call: TRBV5-1
j_call: TRBJ2-6
cdr3_nt: TGCGCCAGCAGCTCGTTCCCAGGGTCTGGGGCCAACGTCCTGACTTTC
cdr3_aa: CASSSFPGSGANVLTF

d_call: TRBD1
v_call: TRBV19
j_call: TRBJ2-7
cdr3_nt: TGTGCCAGTAGTAACCCGGGACAGCTCTCCTACGAGCAGTACTTC
cdr3_aa: CASSNPGQLSYEQYF

d_call: NA
v_call: TRBV5-4
j_call: TRBJ1-1
cdr3_nt: TGTGCCAGCAGCTTGGTCTCGGGGTTTGACACTGAAGCTTTCTTT
cdr3_aa: CASSLVSGFDTEAFF

d_call: TRBD1
v_call: TRBV11-2
j_call: TRBJ1-1
cdr3_nt: TGTGCCAGCAGCTTACGACAGGGATGGGTGAACACTGAAGCTTTCTTT
cdr3_aa: CASSLRQGWVNTEAFF

d_call: NA
v_call: TRBV7-3
j_call: TRBJ2-7
cdr3_nt: TGTGCCAGCAGCCTGTTGGAGGGGGCCAGCGAGCAGTACTTC
cdr3_aa: CASSLLEGASEQYF

d_call: NA
v_call: TRBV2
j_call: TRBJ2-7
cdr3_nt: TGTGCCAGCAGTGAATCGGGCAGGGGCTCCTACGAGCAGTACTTC
cdr3_aa: CASSESGRGSYEQYF